Listed below are T cell receptor beta chains from one sample, sequenced in a study of T cell responses to AZD1222 COVID-19 vaccine. Data came from immunoSEQ multiplex PCR; TCRdb stores just in-frame clones and leaves some out. The sample consists of approximately 100,000 clones, more than 70% of them appearing once. The material sequenced was peripheral blood, taken 28 days after the second AZD1222 dose. The receptors derive from an adult who received the AZD1222 COVID-19 vaccine. Both conserved end residues are part of each CDR3. The D gene is left open where the match is weak. Size values are once, few and many counts, or a class for expanded clones, and some rows have none.

>TRBV4-3|-|-|TRBJ2-1
CASSQDLGGLYNEQFF
>TRBV5-1|-|-|TRBJ2-1
CASSLPNEQFF
>TRBV27|-|TRBD1|TRBJ2-3
CASTNRGFFADTQYF
>TRBV25-1|once|-|TRBJ1-3
CASSPPWGGQFGNTIYF
>TRBV28|-|-|TRBJ1-4
CASSPFSGTTNEKLFF
>TRBV7-2|-|TRBD1|TRBJ1-3
CASSYPGGRGNTIYF
>TRBV9|-|-|TRBJ1-3
CASSVNRGAGNTIYF
>TRBV4-2|few|-|TRBJ2-2
CASSQYPKGTGELFF
>TRBV6-2/TRBV6-3|-|-|TRBJ2-7
CASSPLGYEQYF
>TRBV12-5|-|TRBD1|TRBJ1-2
CASVDRDRGQDYGYTF
>TRBV7-2|-|TRBD1|TRBJ1-4
CASSPGTGREKLFF
>TRBV4-3|-|-|TRBJ2-7
CASSRNQDSSYEQYF
>TRBV6-2/TRBV6-3|-|-|TRBJ2-1
CASIPRQTYNEQFF
>TRBV5-6|once|-|TRBJ1-5
CASSSVLRHGTLNQPQHF
>TRBV10-3|-|-|TRBJ2-6
CAISESAAGANVLTF
>TRBV7-3|-|TRBD2|TRBJ2-7
CASSLVASGRDEQYF
>TRBV3-1/TRBV3-2|-|-|TRBJ2-2
CASSQDLRRVAGELFF
>TRBV2|-|-|TRBJ1-2
CASSRTGFAYGYTF
>TRBV7-9|-|-|TRBJ1-2
CASRSTPTLSGYTF
>TRBV7-9|once|-|TRBJ1-4
CASSLATGNEKLFF
>TRBV5-1|-|-|TRBJ2-3
CASSFRDSTDTQYF
>TRBV5-6|-|TRBD1|TRBJ2-6
CASSLGQGSISGANVLTF
>TRBV27|-|-|TRBJ1-1
CASSLSPSGAAEAFF
>TRBV7-9|-|TRBD2|TRBJ2-7
CASSLAGKLHEQYF
>TRBV3-1/TRBV3-2|-|-|TRBJ2-1
CASSQEVSGEQFF
>TRBV11-3|-|-|TRBJ2-1
CASSLGPSLSPGEQFF
>TRBV6-5|-|-|TRBJ2-7
CASSRTPGPSYEQYF
>TRBV18|-|TRBD1|TRBJ1-2
CASSPLPGTVKRDYGYTF
>TRBV5-4|-|TRBD1|TRBJ1-2
CASSLPGQHNYGYTF
>TRBV19|-|-|TRBJ1-1
CASSIGRGGTEAFF
>TRBV11-3|-|TRBD2|TRBJ2-1
CASSLEAGGPYNEQFF
>TRBV19|-|-|TRBJ1-5
CASSPGDRDSNQPQHF
>TRBV3-1/TRBV3-2|-|-|TRBJ1-2
CASSRRSSHGYTF
>TRBV2|-|-|TRBJ2-3
CASDLNSQTDTQYF
>TRBV6-5|-|TRBD1|TRBJ1-3
CASSSDRAGNTIYF
>TRBV15|-|TRBD2|TRBJ2-7
CATSRGRTSTFYEQYF
>TRBV15|-|TRBD1|TRBJ2-7
CATQGDRGSYEQYF
>TRBV6-4|-|TRBD2|TRBJ2-2
CARRRTSLVSGELFF
>TRBV7-2|-|TRBD1|TRBJ2-2
CAGGQGAAGELFF
>TRBV25-1|-|TRBD1|TRBJ2-7
CASSEAGTGSYEQYF
>TRBV30|-|TRBD1|TRBJ1-1
CAWSETGGTEAFF
>TRBV30|-|TRBD1|TRBJ1-2
CAWRGTGVLYGYTF
>TRBV28|-|-|TRBJ1-6
CASSYPADNSPLHF
>TRBV18|few|-|TRBJ1-6
CASSPLQGDHSPLHF
>TRBV13|-|-|TRBJ2-7
CASSLGSYEQYF
>TRBV7-9|once|TRBD2|TRBJ2-7
CASSSPGLASSYEQYF
>TRBV24-1|-|-|TRBJ2-3
CATSGVGGDTQYF
>TRBV2|-|-|TRBJ2-1
CASGVGVYNEQFF
>TRBV7-2|-|-|TRBJ2-7
CASSLVAGSHYEQYF
>TRBV14|-|-|TRBJ1-1
CASSPFKNTEAFF
>TRBV4-2|-|TRBD2|TRBJ2-1
CASSQDRSGRAGNEQFF
>TRBV6-5|once|TRBD2|TRBJ2-1
CASTPGGSYNEQFF
>TRBV10-3|once|TRBD2|TRBJ2-3
CAISESWGGDTQYF
>TRBV27|-|-|TRBJ2-2
CASTRSYRNTGELFF
>TRBV27|once|TRBD2|TRBJ2-7
CASSLRLAGASVYF
>TRBV7-2|-|-|TRBJ2-7
CASSLAGLNSYEQYF
>TRBV4-3|-|-|TRBJ1-1
CASSQDVRARGTEAFF